This T cell receptor (beta chain) was identified in a study of blood T cells in healthy people across ages. Study-wide points: A roughly linear age-dependent decrease characterized TCR beta diversity per million T cells. Among long-lived donors, naive CD4+ cells were more numerous and diversity higher than in aged donors.

V was trimmed by 1 base and J by 4 bases, leaving 13 bases between them. The CDR3 spans 15 residues. Germline lookup yields CDR1 SGHDN and CDR2 FVKESK. About this clonotype itself: Its antigen is not identified.

Every sample yielded at least 6 million isolated PBMCs. A J-beta primer mix and a sample-barcoded 5' primer were used in a second PCR of roughly 6 to 12 cycles. TCRdb used MiXCR to reprocess the 5' RACE reads, holding one entry per CDR3 protein. Of about 1.8 million distinct CDR3 sequences detected, about 50% appear once; the ten largest clones hold around 2.1%. This TCR derives from a woman in her thirties or forties in good health. Input material: blood. The rearrangement uses TRBV14 and TRBJ1-2, with no clear D. In DNA form, the CDR3 reads TGTGCCAGCAGCCAAGTGTCAGGATACCCCTATGGCTACACCTTC. Its protein is CASSQVSGYPYGYTF.